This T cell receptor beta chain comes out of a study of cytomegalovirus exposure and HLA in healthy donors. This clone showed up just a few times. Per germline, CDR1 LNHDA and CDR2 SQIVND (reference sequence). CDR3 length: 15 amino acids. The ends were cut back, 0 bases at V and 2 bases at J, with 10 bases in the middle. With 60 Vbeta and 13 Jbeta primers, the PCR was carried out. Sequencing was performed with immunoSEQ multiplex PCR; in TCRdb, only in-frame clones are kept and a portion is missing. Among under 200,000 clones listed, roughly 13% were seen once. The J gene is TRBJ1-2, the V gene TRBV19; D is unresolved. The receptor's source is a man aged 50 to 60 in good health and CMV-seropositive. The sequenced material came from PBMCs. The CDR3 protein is CASSIDLAGNYGYTF. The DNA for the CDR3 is TGTGCCAGTAGTATAGATCTCGCGGGGAACTATGGCTACACCTTC.